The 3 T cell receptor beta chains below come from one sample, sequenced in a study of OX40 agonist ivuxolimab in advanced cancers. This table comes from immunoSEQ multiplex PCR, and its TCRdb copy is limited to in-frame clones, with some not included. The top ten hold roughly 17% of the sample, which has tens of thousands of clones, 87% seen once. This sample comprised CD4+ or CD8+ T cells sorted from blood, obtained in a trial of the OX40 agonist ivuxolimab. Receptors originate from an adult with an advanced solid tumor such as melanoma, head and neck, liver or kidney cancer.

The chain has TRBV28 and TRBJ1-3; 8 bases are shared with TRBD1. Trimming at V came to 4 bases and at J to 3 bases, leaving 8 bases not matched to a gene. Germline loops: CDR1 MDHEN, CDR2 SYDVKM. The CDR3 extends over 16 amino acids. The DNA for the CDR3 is TGTGCCAGCAGTTCAAAGGACAGGGTTGGTGGAAACACCATATATTTT. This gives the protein CASSSKDRVGGNTIYF. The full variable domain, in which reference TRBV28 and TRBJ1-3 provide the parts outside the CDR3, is DVKVTQSSRYLVKRTGEKVFLECVQDMDHENMFWYRQDPGLGLRLIYFSYDVKMKEKGDIPEGYSVSREKKERFSLILESASTNQTSMYLCASSSKDRVGGNTIYFGEGSWLTVV.

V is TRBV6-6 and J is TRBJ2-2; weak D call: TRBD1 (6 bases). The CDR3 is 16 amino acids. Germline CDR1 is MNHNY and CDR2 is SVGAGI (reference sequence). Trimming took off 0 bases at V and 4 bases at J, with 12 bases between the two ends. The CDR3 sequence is CASSYSSQGPTGELFF. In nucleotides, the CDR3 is TGTGCCAGCAGTTACTCCAGTCAGGGGCCCACCGGGGAGCTGTTTTTT.

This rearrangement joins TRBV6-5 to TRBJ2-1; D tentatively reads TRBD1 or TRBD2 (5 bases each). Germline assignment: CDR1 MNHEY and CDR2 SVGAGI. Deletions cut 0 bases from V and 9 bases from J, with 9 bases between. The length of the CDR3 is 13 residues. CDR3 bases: TGTGCCAGCAGTTACTCGTTTGGGGGTGAGCAGTTCTTC. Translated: CASSYSFGGEQFF.